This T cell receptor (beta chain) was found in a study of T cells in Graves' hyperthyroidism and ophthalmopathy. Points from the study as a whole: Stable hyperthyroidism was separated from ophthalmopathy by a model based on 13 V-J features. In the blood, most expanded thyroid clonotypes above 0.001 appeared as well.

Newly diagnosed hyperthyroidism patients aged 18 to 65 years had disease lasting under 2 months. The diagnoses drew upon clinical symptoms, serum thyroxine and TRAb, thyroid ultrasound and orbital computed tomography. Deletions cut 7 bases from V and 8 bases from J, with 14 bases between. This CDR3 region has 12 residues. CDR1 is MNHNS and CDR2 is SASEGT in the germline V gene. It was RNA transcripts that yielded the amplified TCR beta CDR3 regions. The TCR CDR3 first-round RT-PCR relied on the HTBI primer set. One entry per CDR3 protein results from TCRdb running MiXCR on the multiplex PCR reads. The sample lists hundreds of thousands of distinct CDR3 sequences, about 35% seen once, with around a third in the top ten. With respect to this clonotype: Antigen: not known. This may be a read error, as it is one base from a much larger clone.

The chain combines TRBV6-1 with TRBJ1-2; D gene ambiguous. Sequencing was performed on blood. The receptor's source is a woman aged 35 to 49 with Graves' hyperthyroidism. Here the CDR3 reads CASKTRLEGYTF. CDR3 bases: TGTGCCAGCAAGACCCGTCTTGAGGGCTACACCTTC.